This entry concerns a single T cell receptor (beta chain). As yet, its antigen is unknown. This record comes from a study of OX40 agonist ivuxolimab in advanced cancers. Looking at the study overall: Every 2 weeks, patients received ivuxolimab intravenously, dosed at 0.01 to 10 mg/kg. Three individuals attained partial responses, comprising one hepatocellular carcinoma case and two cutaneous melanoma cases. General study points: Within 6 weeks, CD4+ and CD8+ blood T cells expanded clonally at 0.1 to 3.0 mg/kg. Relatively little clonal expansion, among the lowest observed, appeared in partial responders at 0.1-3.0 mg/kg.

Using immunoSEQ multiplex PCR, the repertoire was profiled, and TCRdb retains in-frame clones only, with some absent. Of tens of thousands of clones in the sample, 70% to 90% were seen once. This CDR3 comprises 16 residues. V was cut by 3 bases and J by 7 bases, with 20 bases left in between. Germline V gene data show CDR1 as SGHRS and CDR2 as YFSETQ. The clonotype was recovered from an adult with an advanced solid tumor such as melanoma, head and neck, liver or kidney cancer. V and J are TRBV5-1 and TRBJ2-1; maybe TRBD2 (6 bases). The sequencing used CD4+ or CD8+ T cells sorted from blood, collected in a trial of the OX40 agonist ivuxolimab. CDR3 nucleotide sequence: TGCGCCAGCAGCTCCAAGACTAGTGGGGGTCCAAATGAGCAGTTCTTC. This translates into CASSSKTSGGPNEQFF. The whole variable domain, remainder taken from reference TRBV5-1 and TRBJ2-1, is KAGVTQTPRYLIKTRGQQVTLSCSPISGHRSVSWYQQTPGQGLQFLFEYFSETQRNKGNFPGRFSGRQFSNSRSEMNVSTLELGDSALYLCASSSKTSGGPNEQFFGPGTRLTVL.